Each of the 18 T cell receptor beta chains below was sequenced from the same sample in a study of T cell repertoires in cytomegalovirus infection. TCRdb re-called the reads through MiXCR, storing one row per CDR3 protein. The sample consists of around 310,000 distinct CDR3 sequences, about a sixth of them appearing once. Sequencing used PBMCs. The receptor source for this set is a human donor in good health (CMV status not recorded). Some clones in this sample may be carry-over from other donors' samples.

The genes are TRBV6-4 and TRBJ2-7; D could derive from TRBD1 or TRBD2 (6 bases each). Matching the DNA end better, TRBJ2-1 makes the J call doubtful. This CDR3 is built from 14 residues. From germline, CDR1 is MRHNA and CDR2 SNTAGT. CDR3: CASSVGPGAYEQFF. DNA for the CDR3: TGTGCCAGCAGTGTGGGCCCGGGGGCTTACGAGCAGTTCTTC.

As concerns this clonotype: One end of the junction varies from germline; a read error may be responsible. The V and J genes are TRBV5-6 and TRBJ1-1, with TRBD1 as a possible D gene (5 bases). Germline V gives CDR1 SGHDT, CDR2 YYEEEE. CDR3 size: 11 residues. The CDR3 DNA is TGTGCCAGCAGCTTGTTTCGCGACAGCGTTTTT. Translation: CASSLFRDSVF.

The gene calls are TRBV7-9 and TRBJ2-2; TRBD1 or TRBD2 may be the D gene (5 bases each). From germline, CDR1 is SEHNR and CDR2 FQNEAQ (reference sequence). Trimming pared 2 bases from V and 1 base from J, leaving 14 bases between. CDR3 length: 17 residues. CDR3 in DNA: TGTGCCAGCAGCTTACCTCCAGGGACCGGGAACACCGGGGAGCTGTTTTTT. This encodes CASSLPPGTGNTGELFF.

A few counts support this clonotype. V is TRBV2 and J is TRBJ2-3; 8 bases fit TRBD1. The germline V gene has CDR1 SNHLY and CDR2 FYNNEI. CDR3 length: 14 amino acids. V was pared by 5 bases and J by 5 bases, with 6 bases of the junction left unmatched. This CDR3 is CASSRTGRQDTQYF. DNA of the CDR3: TGTGCCAGCAGTCGGACAGGGCGTCAAGATACGCAGTATTTT. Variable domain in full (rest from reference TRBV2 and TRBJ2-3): EPEVTQTPSHQVTQMGQEVILRCVPISNHLYFYWYRQILGQKVEFLVSFYNNEISEKSEIFDDQFSVERPDGSNFTLKIRSTKLEDSAMYFCASSRTGRQDTQYFGPGTRLTVL.

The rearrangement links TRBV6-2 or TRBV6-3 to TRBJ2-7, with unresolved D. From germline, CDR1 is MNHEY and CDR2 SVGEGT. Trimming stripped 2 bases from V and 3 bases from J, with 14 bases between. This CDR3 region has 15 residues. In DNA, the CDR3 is TGTGCCAGCAGTTACGACACCGCTTTGGGCTACGAGCAGTACTTC. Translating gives CASSYDTALGYEQYF.

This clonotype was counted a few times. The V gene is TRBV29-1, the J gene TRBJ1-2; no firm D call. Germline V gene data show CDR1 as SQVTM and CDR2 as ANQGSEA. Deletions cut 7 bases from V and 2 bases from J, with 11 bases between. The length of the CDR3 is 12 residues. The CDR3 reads CSAAEGNYGYTF. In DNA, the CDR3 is TGCAGCGCTGCAGAAGGAAACTATGGCTACACCTTC.

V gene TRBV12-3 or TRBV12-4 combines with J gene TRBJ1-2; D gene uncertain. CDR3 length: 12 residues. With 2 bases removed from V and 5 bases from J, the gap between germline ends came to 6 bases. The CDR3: CASSLSMYGYTF. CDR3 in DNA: TGTGCCAGCAGTTTATCTATGTATGGCTACACCTTC.

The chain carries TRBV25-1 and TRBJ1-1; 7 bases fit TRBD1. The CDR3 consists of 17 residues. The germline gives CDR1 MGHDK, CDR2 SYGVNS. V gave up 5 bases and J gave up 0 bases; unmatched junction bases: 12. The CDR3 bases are TGTGCCAGCAGTTTTGTCCGGACAGGTGGGGTGAACACTGAAGCTTTCTTT. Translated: CASSFVRTGGVNTEAFF.

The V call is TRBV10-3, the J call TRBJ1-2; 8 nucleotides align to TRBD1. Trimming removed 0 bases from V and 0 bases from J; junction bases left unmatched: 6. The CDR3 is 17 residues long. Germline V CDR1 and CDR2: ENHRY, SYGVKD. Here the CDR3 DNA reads TGTGCCATCAGTGAGTCCCGGACAGGGCGGACTAACTATGGCTACACCTTC. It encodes CAISESRTGRTNYGYTF.

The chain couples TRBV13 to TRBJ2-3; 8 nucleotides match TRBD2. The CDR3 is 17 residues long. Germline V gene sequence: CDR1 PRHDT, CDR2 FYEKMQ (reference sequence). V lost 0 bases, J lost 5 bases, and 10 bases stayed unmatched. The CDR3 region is CASSLGLSGGLGDTQYF. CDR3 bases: TGTGCCAGCAGCTTAGGCCTGTCGGGGGGGCTCGGAGATACGCAGTATTTT.

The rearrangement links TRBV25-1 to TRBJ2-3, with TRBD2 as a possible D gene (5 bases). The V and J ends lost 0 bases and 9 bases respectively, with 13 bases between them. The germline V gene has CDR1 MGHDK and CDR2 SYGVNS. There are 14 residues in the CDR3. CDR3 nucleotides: TGTGCCAGCAGTGAATACTATACGGGATCCACGCAGTATTTT. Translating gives CASSEYYTGSTQYF.

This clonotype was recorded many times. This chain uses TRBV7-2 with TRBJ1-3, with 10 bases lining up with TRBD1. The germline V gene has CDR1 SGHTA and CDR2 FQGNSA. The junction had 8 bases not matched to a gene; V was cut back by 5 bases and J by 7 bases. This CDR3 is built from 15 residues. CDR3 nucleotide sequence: TGTGCCAGCAGCCCCTGGACAGGGGGGCAGAACACCATATATTTT. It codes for CASSPWTGGQNTIYF.

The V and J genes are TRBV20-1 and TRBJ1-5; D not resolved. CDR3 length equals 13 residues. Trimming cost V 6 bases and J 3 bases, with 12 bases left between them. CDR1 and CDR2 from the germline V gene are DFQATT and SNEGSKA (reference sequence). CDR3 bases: TGCAGTGCCAGACCAGCAGTCAATCAGCCCCAGCATTTT. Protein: CSARPAVNQPQHF.

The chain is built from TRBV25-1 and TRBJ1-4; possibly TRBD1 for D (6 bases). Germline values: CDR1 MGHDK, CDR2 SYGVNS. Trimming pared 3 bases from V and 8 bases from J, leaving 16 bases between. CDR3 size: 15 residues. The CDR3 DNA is TGTGCCAGCAGTGATCTGGCGGGAAGGGGGGAAAAACTGTTTTTT. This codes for CASSDLAGRGEKLFF.

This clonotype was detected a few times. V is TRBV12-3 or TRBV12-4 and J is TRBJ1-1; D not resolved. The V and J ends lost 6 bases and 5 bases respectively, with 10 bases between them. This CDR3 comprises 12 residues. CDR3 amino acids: CASRGRDTEAFF. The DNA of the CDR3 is TGTGCCAGCAGGGGTCGGGATACTGAAGCTTTCTTT.

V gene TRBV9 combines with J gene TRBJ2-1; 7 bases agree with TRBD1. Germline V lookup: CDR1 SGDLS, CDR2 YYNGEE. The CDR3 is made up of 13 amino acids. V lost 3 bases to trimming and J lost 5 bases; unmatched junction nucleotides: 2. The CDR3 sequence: CASSADRDNEQFF. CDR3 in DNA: TGTGCCAGCAGCGCCGACAGGGACAATGAGCAGTTCTTC.

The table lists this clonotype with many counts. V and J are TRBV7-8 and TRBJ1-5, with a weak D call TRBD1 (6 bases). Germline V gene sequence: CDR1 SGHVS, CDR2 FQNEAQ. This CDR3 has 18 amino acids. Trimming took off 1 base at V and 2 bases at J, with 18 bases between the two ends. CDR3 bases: TGTGCCAGCAGCTTAGATTCGGGGGCAACCGGAGGCAATCAGCCCCAGCATTTT. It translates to CASSLDSGATGGNQPQHF.

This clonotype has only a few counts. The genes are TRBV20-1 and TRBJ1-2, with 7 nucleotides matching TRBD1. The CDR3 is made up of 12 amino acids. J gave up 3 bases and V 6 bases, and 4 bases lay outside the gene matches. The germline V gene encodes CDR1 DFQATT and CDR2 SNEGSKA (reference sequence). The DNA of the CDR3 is TGCAGTGCATCCGACAGGGACTATGGCTACACCTTC. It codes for CSASDRDYGYTF.